This TCR beta chain stems from a study of CD8 T cells in Susac syndrome. Random hexamers were used to reverse transcribe roughly 0.45 to 1 ug of RNA. TCRdb analysed the immunoSEQ multiplex PCR reads with MiXCR anew, one entry per CDR3 protein. The sample yields roughly 200,000 distinct CDR3 sequences, 90% to 95% seen once. V lost 5 bases and J lost 4, with 23 bases in between. From germline, CDR1 is SGHVS and CDR2 FQNEAQ. CDR3 length: 17 residues. This chain connects TRBV7-8 to TRBJ1-2; perhaps TRBD1 as D (6 bases). The sequence came from a human donor in good health. The sequencing input was CD4+ T cells from PBMCs. CDR3 loop: CASSATVVGAGTYGYTF. CDR3 coding DNA: TGTGCCAGCAGCGCAACCGTCGTGGGGGCAGGCACCTATGGCTACACCTTC.